Below, 9 T cell receptor beta chains from the same sample are listed, as sequenced in a study of blood T cell repertoires in COVID-19. This table comes from immunoSEQ multiplex PCR, and its TCRdb copy is limited to in-frame clones, with some not included. The sample lists just over 300,000 clones; around 84% were seen once. The sequenced sample consisted of PBMCs or T cells enriched from blood (not recorded which). The receptors derive from a man younger than 40 who had recovered from COVID-19.

The rearrangement links TRBV6-2 or TRBV6-3 to TRBJ1-1; maybe TRBD1 (6 bases). V gave up 5 bases and J gave up 3 bases, with 13 bases separating them. The CDR3 runs to 14 residues. CDR1 and CDR2 (germline): MNHEY, SVGEGT. CDR3 residues: CASSSRGRYTEAFF. In DNA form, the CDR3 reads TGTGCCAGCAGTAGCAGGGGCAGGTACACTGAAGCTTTCTTT.

The chain carries TRBV24-1 and TRBJ2-5; 8 nucleotides agree with TRBD1. With 9 bases clipped from V and 1 base from J, the junction kept 9 bases outside the gene matches. CDR3 length: 15 residues. Germline lookup yields CDR1 KGHDR and CDR2 SFDVKD. DNA for the CDR3: TGTGCCACCGCAGGACAGGGTGCCAGCCAAGAGACCCAGTACTTC. Amino acids: CATAGQGASQETQYF.

The V gene is TRBV19, the J gene TRBJ1-1; no definite D call. Germline CDR1 LNHDA, CDR2 SQIVND (reference sequence). V was cut by 5 bases and J by 4 bases, with 8 bases left in between. The CDR3 loop spans 12 amino acids. CDR3 loop: CASSSRSTEAFF. CDR3 nucleotides: TGTGCCAGTAGTTCCAGGTCCACTGAAGCTTTCTTT.

About this clone itself: At one boundary the junction diverges from the germline segment, which might be a read error. This chain uses TRBV7-7 with TRBJ2-3, with TRBD1 matching 9 bases. CDR1 SSHAT and CDR2 FNYEAQ come from the germline V gene (reference sequence). The CDR3 contains 16 residues. The CDR3 loop reads CASSLGTGSTTDTQYF. The CDR3 DNA reads TGTGCTAGCAGCTTAGGGACAGGGTCCACCACAGATACGCAGTATTTT.

The rearrangement uses TRBV11-2 and TRBJ2-5; a possible D gene is TRBD1 (6 bases). CDR1 SGHAT and CDR2 FQNNGV come from the germline V gene. The ends were cut back, 4 bases at V and 5 bases at J, with 17 bases in the middle. This CDR3 is 15 amino acids long. CDR3 bases: TGTGCCAGCAGCTCAGACTGGGGGCGAATGGAGACCCAGTACTTC. Protein: CASSSDWGRMETQYF.

The V call is TRBV6-5, the J call TRBJ2-3; D gene uncertain. Trimming left V 6 bases short and J 3 bases short, with 13 bases between. From germline, CDR1 is MNHEY and CDR2 SVGAGI. The CDR3 length is 14 residues. The DNA of the CDR3 is TGTGCCAGCAGAAACCCCGTAGTGACAGATACGCAGTATTTT. Protein: CASRNPVVTDTQYF.

The genes are TRBV24-1 and TRBJ1-2, with 11 bases matching TRBD1. V shed 5 bases, J shed 3 bases, and the junction held 13 bases outside the gene matches. The CDR3 totals 18 residues. Germline V gene data show CDR1 as KGHDR and CDR2 as SFDVKD. The chain's CDR3 is CATSGTPGQGEVYYGYTF. In DNA, the CDR3 is TGTGCCACCAGTGGAACTCCGGGACAGGGGGAGGTGTACTATGGCTACACCTTC.

The J gene is TRBJ1-1, the V gene TRBV25-1, with D perhaps matching TRBD1 (5 bases). CDR1 MGHDK and CDR2 SYGVNS come from the germline V gene. Trimming removed 0 bases at V and 1 base at J, with 12 bases between. The CDR3 has 16 residues. CDR3 DNA: TGTGCCAGCAGTGAATATGGGGCCCAGGGGAACACTGAAGCTTTCTTT. Translating it yields CASSEYGAQGNTEAFF.

The V call is TRBV10-1, the J call TRBJ2-5, with a weak D call TRBD2 (5 bases). Germline lookup yields CDR1 WNHNN and CDR2 SYGVQD (reference sequence). V dropped 4 bases and J dropped 4 bases, with 28 bases sitting between them. This CDR3 is built from 19 residues. CDR3 protein: CASSAGIGNDLHSRETQYF. In DNA, the CDR3 is TGCGCCAGCAGTGCGGGAATAGGGAATGACCTCCACTCCCGAGAGACCCAGTACTTC.